Listed below are T cell receptor beta chains from one sample, sequenced in a study of T-cell reconstitution after alpha-beta-depleted transplantation in children. TCRdb ran MiXCR on the PCR reads and lists one entry per CDR3 protein. Here the sample spans about 580,000 distinct CDR3 sequences, approximately 22% being singletons. Sequencing used PBMCs, mostly from graft donor cells, obtained 360 days after TCRalphabeta/CD19-depleted stem cell transplant. The origin of the receptors is a boy less than two years old who had a stem cell transplant for acute myeloid leukemia, so the T cells may come from the graft donor. Each CDR3 is given with its conserved first and last residue. A D gene is named only where the DNA matches it firmly. Not all rows give a size; the values are once, few, many and, for expanded clones, a class.

J	size	V	D	length	CDR3	DNA
TRBJ2-3	few	TRBV14	TRBD2	18	CASSQGNVAGGSTDTQYF	TGTGCCAGCAGCCAAGGAAATGTAGCGGGGGGCTCCACAGATACGCAGTATTTT
TRBJ2-7	-	TRBV3-1	-	16	CASSQIYRDKTYEQYF	TGTGCCAGCAGCCAGATATACCGGGACAAGACCTACGAGCAGTACTTC
TRBJ2-3	-	TRBV2	TRBD2	15	CASSEAGTSADTQYF	TGTGCCAGCAGTGAAGCCGGGACTAGTGCAGATACGCAGTATTTT
TRBJ2-6	-	TRBV27	-	16	CASSLSPVTGANVLTF	TGTGCCAGCAGTTTATCGCCCGTAACTGGGGCCAACGTCCTGACTTTC
TRBJ2-3	-	TRBV4-1	-	16	CASSQVPRNHTDTQYF	TGCGCCAGCAGCCAAGTGCCGCGGAACCACACAGATACGCAGTATTTT
TRBJ1-5	many	TRBV27	TRBD1	15	CASRPGGGGNQPQHF	TGTGCCAGCAGACCAGGGGGCGGAGGCAATCAGCCCCAGCATTTT
TRBJ2-3	few	TRBV12-3/TRBV12-4	-	17	CASSLLHPQLVTDTQYF	TGTGCCAGCAGTTTACTCCACCCCCAACTAGTAACAGATACGCAGTATTTT
TRBJ2-1	-	TRBV27	TRBD2	14	CASRSGLANNEQFF	TGTGCCAGCAGATCGGGACTAGCGAACAATGAGCAGTTCTTC
TRBJ1-1	many	TRBV20-1	-	14	CSASPAGGYTEAFF	TGCAGTGCCTCCCCAGCGGGCGGTTACACTGAAGCTTTCTTT
TRBJ2-5	-	TRBV15	-	14	CATSRGAAQETQYF	TGTGCCACCAGCAGAGGGGCAGCCCAAGAGACCCAGTACTTC
TRBJ2-6	-	TRBV6-1	-	15	CASSDWGYGANVLTF	TGTGCCAGCAGTGACTGGGGCTATGGGGCCAACGTCCTGACTTTC
TRBJ2-7	few	TRBV20-1	-	15	CSARAEGLHTYEQYF	TGCAGTGCTAGAGCTGAGGGGCTCCACACCTACGAGCAGTACTTC
TRBJ2-7	few	TRBV6-1	TRBD1	15	CASSEKGTGGYEQYF	TGTGCCAGCAGTGAAAAGGGGACAGGGGGCTACGAGCAGTACTTC
TRBJ2-7	many	TRBV29-1	-	13	CSVVGKHGDEQYF	TGCAGCGTTGTGGGGAAACACGGGGACGAGCAGTACTTC
TRBJ2-5	-	TRBV12-3/TRBV12-4	-	15	CASSHGGIGEETQYF	TGTGCCAGCAGCCACGGTGGAATAGGGGAAGAGACCCAGTACTTC
TRBJ2-6	many	TRBV9	-	17	CASSVGRPSSGANVLTF	TGTGCCAGCAGCGTAGGACGGCCAAGCTCTGGGGCCAACGTCCTGACTTTC
TRBJ2-5	many	TRBV10-3	-	14	CAISEAPALEAQYF	TGTGCCATCAGTGAGGCTCCCGCGCTGGAGGCCCAGTACTTC
TRBJ2-1	-	TRBV12-5	-	13	CASGSGTLDEQFF	TGTGCTAGTGGCTCCGGGACACTCGATGAGCAGTTCTTC
TRBJ2-5	few	TRBV12-3/TRBV12-4	TRBD2	14	CASSLSGREETQYF	TGTGCCAGCAGTTTATCGGGGAGGGAAGAGACCCAGTACTTC
TRBJ1-1	-	TRBV4-2	-	17	CASSLPGDTVANTEAFF	TGTGCCAGCAGCCTCCCGGGGGACACCGTGGCGAACACTGAAGCTTTCTTT
TRBJ2-3	many	TRBV20-1	TRBD2	16	CSASGGLAENTDTQYF	TGCAGTGCTAGCGGAGGACTAGCGGAGAACACAGATACGCAGTATTTT
TRBJ2-1	-	TRBV7-2	-	12	CASSPEGSKQFF	TGTGCCAGCAGCCCGGAGGGGTCCAAGCAGTTCTTC
TRBJ2-7	-	TRBV30	TRBD1	14	CAWRRQGRAYEQYF	TGTGCCTGGCGCAGACAGGGACGAGCCTACGAGCAGTACTTC
TRBJ1-1	-	TRBV19	TRBD1	13	CASRRTGDTEAFF	TGTGCCAGTAGACGGACAGGGGACACTGAAGCTTTCTTT
TRBJ1-2	-	TRBV20-1	-	15	CSAPDRPLNNYGYTF	TGCAGTGCTCCCGACAGGCCCTTAAATAACTATGGCTACACCTTC
TRBJ2-5	few	TRBV20-1	-	13	CSASLLLEGTQYF	TGCAGTGCCAGTCTCCTACTAGAGGGGACCCAGTACTTC
TRBJ2-5	many	TRBV10-3	-	13	CAISSRDKETQYF	TGTGCCATCAGTTCCCGGGACAAAGAGACCCAGTACTTC
TRBJ2-1	many	TRBV14	-	17	CASSQGLASNIYNEQFF	TGTGCCAGCAGCCAAGGTCTAGCTTCGAATATTTACAATGAGCAGTTCTTC
TRBJ2-2	-	TRBV20-1	-	15	CSAYRAQFLAGELFF	TGCAGTGCCTACCGCGCCCAGTTTTTGGCCGGGGAGCTGTTTTTT
TRBJ2-3	-	TRBV6-2/TRBV6-3	-	18	CASSDGRLQRRGTDTQYF	TGTGCCAGCAGTGACGGCAGGCTCCAACGGCGTGGCACAGATACGCAGTATTTT
TRBJ1-1	-	TRBV12-3/TRBV12-4	-	11	CASRVGGRAFF	TGTGCCAGCAGGGTGGGGGGGAGAGCTTTCTTT
TRBJ2-3	few	TRBV20-1	-	13	CSAKGQLPDTQYF	TGCAGTGCTAAGGGGCAGCTCCCAGATACGCAGTATTTT
TRBJ1-2	many	TRBV6-5	-	15	CASKFYDSGAYGYTF	TGTGCCAGCAAGTTCTATGACAGTGGAGCATATGGCTACACCTTC
TRBJ2-3	few	TRBV12-3/TRBV12-4	TRBD2	15	CASSQGLAGEDTQYF	TGTGCCAGCAGCCAGGGACTAGCGGGGGAAGATACGCAGTATTTT
TRBJ2-3	-	TRBV4-1	TRBD2	18	CASSQAGRGGSGTDTQYF	TGCGCCAGCAGCCAAGCTGGGCGGGGGGGCTCGGGCACAGATACGCAGTATTTT
TRBJ1-1	few	TRBV6-1	-	13	CASNVFGGTEAFF	TGTGCCAGCAATGTATTTGGTGGCACTGAAGCTTTCTTT
TRBJ1-5	-	TRBV20-1	TRBD1	15	CSARADRVPNQPQHF	TGCAGTGCTAGAGCTGACAGGGTTCCCAATCAGCCCCAGCATTTT
TRBJ1-1	-	TRBV6-4	-	13	CASKGGTTLEAFF	TGTGCCAGCAAGGGGGGGACAACCCTTGAAGCTTTCTTT
TRBJ2-1	few	TRBV20-1	-	14	CSATAGGRNNEQFF	TGCAGTGCTACCGCTGGGGGGAGAAACAATGAGCAGTTCTTC
TRBJ1-4	-	TRBV6-5	-	15	CASSYEGLTNEKLFF	TGTGCCAGCAGTTATGAGGGGCTAACTAATGAAAAACTGTTTTTT
TRBJ2-7	few	TRBV27	-	15	CASSTGTGRSYEQYF	TGTGCCAGCAGTACCGGGACGGGGAGGAGCTACGAGCAGTACTTC
TRBJ2-2	-	TRBV7-2	-	14	CASRLTDRTGELFF	TGTGCCAGCAGACTGACGGACCGAACCGGGGAGCTGTTTTTT
TRBJ1-1	few	TRBV20-1	-	14	CSALSGHLNTEAFF	TGCAGTGCTCTATCGGGACACTTAAACACTGAAGCTTTCTTT
TRBJ2-1	few	TRBV3-1	-	17	CASCQNSRGAPYNEQFF	TGTGCCAGCTGCCAGAACTCGAGGGGAGCCCCTTACAATGAGCAGTTCTTC
TRBJ2-1	many	TRBV20-1	-	12	CSARIPYNEQFF	TGCAGTGCTAGGATCCCGTACAATGAGCAGTTCTTC
TRBJ2-3	few	TRBV18	-	12	CASSPTGDTQYF	TGTGCCAGCTCACCAACGGGAGATACGCAGTATTTT
TRBJ2-6	-	TRBV6-5	-	18	CASSSRMGINSGANVLTF	TGTGCCAGCAGCTCTCGAATGGGGATTAACTCTGGGGCCAACGTCCTGACTTTC
TRBJ1-1	few	TRBV12-3/TRBV12-4	-	14	CASSPISGNTEAFF	TGTGCCAGCAGCCCCATCTCGGGGAACACTGAAGCTTTCTTT
TRBJ1-5	-	TRBV28	-	14	CASSLRIYNQPQHF	TGTGCCAGCAGTTTGAGAATTTACAATCAGCCCCAGCATTTT
TRBJ2-4	many	TRBV10-3	-	14	CAISESTSKNIQYF	TGTGCCATCAGTGAGTCGACGTCCAAAAACATTCAGTACTTC
TRBJ2-3	many	TRBV29-1	-	13	CSADGAPADTQYF	TGCAGCGCGGACGGAGCACCCGCAGATACGCAGTATTTT
TRBJ2-1	few	TRBV5-1	TRBD2	20	CASSSGNRRLAGGTYNEQFF	TGCGCCAGCAGCTCCGGGAATAGAAGACTAGCGGGGGGTACTTACAATGAGCAGTTCTTC
TRBJ2-3	-	TRBV10-3	TRBD2	13	CAIRGGGVDTQYF	TGTGCCATCAGAGGCGGGGGGGTCGATACGCAGTATTTT
TRBJ2-1	many	TRBV20-1	-	11	CSAAGTQVQFF	TGCAGTGCTGCCGGGACGCAGGTCCAGTTCTTC
TRBJ1-4	many	TRBV4-1	TRBD1	16	CASSPIYRGTNEKLFF	TGCGCCAGCAGCCCCATCTACAGGGGAACTAATGAAAAACTGTTTTTT